This TCR beta chain was sequenced for a study of T cells in Graves' hyperthyroidism and ophthalmopathy. Findings of the study overall: Before onset, by a median of approximately 5.9 months, the model predicted ophthalmopathy. Also found in blood were most expanded thyroid clonotypes above 0.001. Researchers report that a 13 V-J model separated ophthalmopathy from stable hyperthyroidism.

Uncontrolled infection, other autoimmune disease, pregnancy or lactation disqualified patients from enrolment. CDR3 length: 15 amino acids. V was pared by 3 bases and J by 7 bases, with 18 bases between. Per germline, CDR1 SNHLY and CDR2 FYNNEI. At least ten counts were recorded for this clonotype. What it binds is unknown. What was amplified from RNA transcripts were TCR beta CDR3 regions. TCR CDR3 underwent first-round RT-PCR with the HTBI primer set. TCRdb re-derived calls from the multiplex PCR reads in MiXCR, one entry per CDR3 protein. Among roughly 580,000 distinct CDR3 sequences listed, around 42% were seen once.

Sequencing was done on a sample of peripheral blood or thyroid tissue (not recorded which). The chain couples TRBV2 to TRBJ1-2; D may be TRBD1 (6 bases). The clonotype comes from a woman younger than 35 with Graves' hyperthyroidism. DNA of the CDR3: TGTGCCAGCAGTGACCCCGGGACAATGGCATCTGGCTACACCTTC. It codes for CASSDPGTMASGYTF.